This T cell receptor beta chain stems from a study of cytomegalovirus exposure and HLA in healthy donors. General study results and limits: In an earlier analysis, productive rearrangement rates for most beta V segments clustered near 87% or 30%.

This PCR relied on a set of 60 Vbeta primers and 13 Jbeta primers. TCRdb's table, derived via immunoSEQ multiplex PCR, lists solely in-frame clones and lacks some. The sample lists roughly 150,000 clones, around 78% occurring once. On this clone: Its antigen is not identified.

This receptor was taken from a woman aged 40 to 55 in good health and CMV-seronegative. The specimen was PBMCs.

For the CDR3, the DNA is TGTGCCAGTAGTGCCGGGCTAGCGGGAGAGACCCAGTACTTC. Translating gives CASSAGLAGETQYF. The gene calls are TRBV19 and TRBJ2-5; TRBD2 agrees at 8 bases. This CDR3 comprises 14 residues. Trimming removed 5 bases from V and 4 bases from J; junction bases left unmatched: 6. Germline-derived CDR1 and CDR2 are LNHDA and SQIVND (reference sequence).